Listed here are 19 T cell receptor beta chains from one sample, sequenced in a study of metastatic and nonmetastatic thyroid tumors. MiXCR was used by TCRdb to re-call the PCR reads. The sample includes 43,000 or so clones, around 4% of them seen just once. Until they underwent thyroid surgery, no patient had received any treatment. The sequencing input was blood. The source of these receptors is a female donor with papillary thyroid cancer or a benign thyroid nodule (not recorded which). Some clones in this sample may be carry-over from other donors' samples.

CDR3 sequence: CASSPGHLRSREAFF. As DNA, the CDR3 is TGTGCCAGCTCACCGGGACACCTACGTTCTAGGGAAGCTTTCTTT. This chain joins TRBV18 and TRBJ1-1, with D tentatively TRBD1 (6 bases). Germline CDR1 reads KGHSH; CDR2 reads LQKENI. V lost 3 bases and J 8 bases, leaving 19 bases between the germline ends. The CDR3 is made up of 15 amino acids.

There are a few counts of this clone. The J gene is TRBJ1-5, the V gene TRBV2; D ambiguous. CDR3 length: 13 residues. Deletions cut 6 bases from V and 2 bases from J, with 8 bases between. Germline V gives CDR1 SNHLY, CDR2 FYNNEI. CDR3 sequence (DNA): TGTGCCAGCAGGGTCACAGGCAATCAGCCCCAGCATTTT. This encodes CASRVTGNQPQHF.

In its sample, this clone was seen many times. This chain links TRBV3-1 with TRBJ2-5; D not certain. This CDR3 is built from 14 residues. V was clipped by 4 bases and J by 5 bases, with 14 bases between them. The germline V gene encodes CDR1 LGHDT and CDR2 YNNKEL (reference sequence). This CDR3 reads CASSRETRRETQYF. The CDR3 DNA reads as TGTGCCAGCAGCCGAGAAACGAGGCGGGAGACCCAGTACTTC.

Comment on this clone: This clone may be a read error of a much larger clone one base away. This sample includes further DNA sequences coding for the same CDR3. The chain has TRBV18 and TRBJ2-7, with 9 nucleotides matching TRBD1. The V gene's germline CDR1 is KGHSH and CDR2 LQKENI. There are 14 residues in the CDR3. DNA of the CDR3: TGTGCCAGCTCAGCCGGGACAGGGTACTACGAGCAATACTTC. Translating gives CASSAGTGYYEQYF.

This clone was picked up many times. This chain uses TRBV27 with TRBJ2-3; TRBD2 might be the D (6 bases). Looked up from germline, CDR1 is MNHEY and CDR2 is SMNVEV (reference sequence). The length of the CDR3 is 14 residues. V gave up 6 bases and J gave up 2 bases, with 12 bases separating them. CDR3 sequence (DNA): TGTGCCAGCAGCCCTCGGGGGATCACAGATACGCAGTATTTT. Its translation: CASSPRGITDTQYF.

In this sample, this clone turned up many times. The J gene is TRBJ2-5, the V gene TRBV6-5; D gene unclear. Trimming took 0 bases from V and 5 from J, leaving 10 bases between them. The CDR3 covers 14 residues. Germline V gene sequence: CDR1 MNHEY, CDR2 SVGAGI. The CDR3 DNA is TGTGCCAGCAGTTACTCGGTGGGTCGCGAGACCCAGTACTTC. Its translation: CASSYSVGRETQYF.

This clone was seen at least ten times. In DNA form, the CDR3 reads TGTGCCAGCAGCCACACGACAGGGTATCCCCAAGAGACCCAGTACTTC. Encoded protein: CASSHTTGYPQETQYF. This chain joins TRBV13 and TRBJ2-5; 7 nucleotides align to TRBD1. V was clipped by 5 bases and J by 1 base; unmatched bases: 10. Germline V gene lookup returns CDR1 PRHDT and CDR2 FYEKMQ (reference sequence). The CDR3 runs 16 residues.

The chain employs TRBV3-1 and TRBJ2-5; TRBD2 might be the D (5 bases). This CDR3 is 19 amino acids long. Germline-derived CDR1 and CDR2 are LGHDT and YNNKEL (reference sequence). V was cut by 4 bases and J by 0 bases, with 24 bases left in between. This CDR3 reads CASSLGFLHSRGYQETQYF. The CDR3 DNA follows: TGTGCCAGCAGCCTCGGTTTTTTACATAGCAGAGGGTACCAAGAGACCCAGTACTTC.

This clone appeared many times. J is TRBJ2-6 and V is TRBV5-1, with no clear D. The V end was cut by 5 bases, the J end by 0 bases, with 9 bases between. The CDR3 sequence is 15 residues long. CDR1 is SGHRS, CDR2 YFSETQ, per germline. CDR3 residues: CASSGVGSGANVLTF. The CDR3 DNA reads TGCGCCAGCAGTGGCGTGGGCTCTGGGGCCAACGTCCTGACTTTC. Combining the CDR3 with reference TRBV5-1 and TRBJ2-6 gives the whole variable domain KAGVTQTPRYLIKTRGQQVTLSCSPISGHRSVSWYQQTPGQGLQFLFEYFSETQRNKGNFPGRFSGRQFSNSRSEMNVSTLELGDSALYLCASSGVGSGANVLTFGAGSRLTVL.

The sample holds a few counts of this clone. The chain has TRBV6-1 and TRBJ1-3; 7 bases map to TRBD1. CDR1 is MNHNS, CDR2 SASEGT, per germline. The CDR3 is made up of 12 amino acids. The J segment lost 8 bases and the V segment lost 3 bases, leaving 1 base of the junction unmatched. CDR3 coding DNA: TGTGCCAGCAGTGACAGGGGGTACACCATATATTTT. This gives the protein CASSDRGYTIYF.

The chain employs TRBV6-4 and TRBJ2-6; a possible D gene is TRBD1 (5 bases). The CDR3 has 18 amino acids. Germline CDR1 and CDR2: MRHNA and SNTAGT. The V end was cut by 6 bases, the J end by 0 bases, with 18 bases between. CDR3 DNA: TGTGCCAGCAGCGTGGCTGACAGCAACTTCTCTGGGGCCAACGTCCTGACTTTC. Protein sequence: CASSVADSNFSGANVLTF.

A remark on this clone: An end of the junction does not agree with germline; a read error may underlie this. The chain couples TRBV20-1 to TRBJ1-1; TRBD1 is a possible D gene (6 bases). The length of the CDR3 is 10 residues. Germline CDR1 reads DFQATT; CDR2 reads SNEGSKA (reference sequence). CDR3 amino acids: CSAPMDSPFF. CDR3 nucleotides: TGTAGTGCTCCGATGGACAGCCCCTTCTTT.

This chain uses TRBV12-5 with TRBJ2-7; 7 bases agree with TRBD1. The J segment lost 3 bases and the V segment lost 7 bases, leaving 9 bases of the junction unmatched. This CDR3 is 14 amino acids long. CDR1 and CDR2 (germline): LGHNT, FRNRAP. CDR3 residues: CASASLWDSYEQYF. Here the CDR3 DNA reads TGTGCTAGTGCCTCCCTGTGGGACAGCTACGAGCAGTACTTC.

The CDR3 here is CASSQDGGFGETQYF. Written as DNA, the CDR3 is TGTGCCAGCAGCCAAGACGGGGGATTCGGGGAGACCCAGTACTTC. This chain links TRBV3-1 with TRBJ2-5, with D possibly being TRBD2 (6 bases). The V and J ends lost 0 bases and 5 bases respectively, with 13 bases between them. There are 15 residues in the CDR3. Germline values: CDR1 LGHDT, CDR2 YNNKEL (reference sequence).

The J gene is TRBJ2-3, the V gene TRBV9, with TRBD2 matching 8 bases. With 7 bases clipped from V and 2 bases from J, the junction kept 6 bases outside the gene matches. The V gene's germline CDR1 is SGDLS and CDR2 YYNGEE. The CDR3 extends over 14 amino acids. The DNA for the CDR3 is TGTGCCAGCGGGGCGGGGGGTTTCACAGATACGCAGTATTTT. Translated, it gives CASGAGGFTDTQYF.

This clone was recorded at least ten times. The rearrangement joins TRBV2 to TRBJ2-5, with D possibly being TRBD1 or TRBD2 (5 bases each). Germline CDR1 SNHLY, CDR2 FYNNEI. The CDR3 sequence is 15 residues long. Trimming pared 2 bases from V and 5 bases from J, leaving 15 bases between. The CDR3 DNA reads as TGTGCCAGCAGTGAAACCCAGGGCTGGGGGGAGACCCAGTACTTC. Translating it yields CASSETQGWGETQYF.

There are many counts of this clone. The chain combines TRBV6-2 or TRBV6-3 with TRBJ1-1; no definite D call. Germline V gene data show CDR1 as MNHEY and CDR2 as SVGEGT. The CDR3 runs 15 residues. Trimming left V 4 bases short and J 5 bases short, with 17 bases between. As DNA, the CDR3 is TGTGCCAGCAGTTCGTTGTCGGTACATGAGACTGAAGCTTTCTTT. Translating it yields CASSSLSVHETEAFF.

In this sample, this clone turned up many times. The chain links TRBV11-3 to TRBJ2-7, with unresolved D. In germline, CDR1 is SGHNT, CDR2 YENEEA. The CDR3 is 13 amino acids. V was pared by 3 bases and J by 6 bases, with 12 bases between. The CDR3 DNA sequence: TGTGCCAGCAGCTTGAATTACTTTGGCGAGCAGTACTTC. Translating it yields CASSLNYFGEQYF.

A few counts support this clone. V and J are TRBV6-1 and TRBJ1-3; the D is unclear. The V gene's germline CDR1 is MNHNS and CDR2 SASEGT. V was shortened by 8 bases and J by 1 base, with 21 bases between the two germline ends. The CDR3 has 17 residues. CDR3 amino acids: CASAPGSTAGSGNTIYF. The CDR3 coding sequence is TGTGCCAGCGCCCCTGGGAGTACAGCCGGATCTGGAAACACCATATATTTT.